This T cell receptor beta chain was recovered during a study of T cell repertoires in cytomegalovirus infection. TCRdb processed the reads anew with MiXCR; each CDR3 protein has one entry. The sample comprises about half a million distinct CDR3 sequences, about 33% of which are singletons, and roughly 17% rests with the top ten. V shed 0 bases and J shed 0 bases, with 6 bases lying between them. Looked up from germline, CDR1 is MGHRA and CDR2 is YSYEKL. This CDR3 is built from 15 residues. For this clonotype: Its antigen is still unknown.

The source material was cultured PBMCs, sampled from culture after CMV antigen stimulation. The clonotype comes from a human donor in good health (CMV status not recorded). Some clones in this sample may be carry-over from other donors' samples. The V and J genes are TRBV4-1 and TRBJ2-1, with D possibly matching TRBD2 (6 bases). DNA of the CDR3: TGCGCCAGCAGCCAAGATAGCGGCTCCTACAATGAGCAGTTCTTC. This encodes CASSQDSGSYNEQFF.